This T cell receptor (beta chain) was sequenced during a study of cytomegalovirus exposure and HLA in healthy donors. Study information: In an earlier analysis, around 100 million unique TCR beta sequences were found from 150 million to 200 million T cells. Study-wide points: Most likely, a cluster of highly shared sequence variants arose as a sequencing artifact.

PCR used 60 Vbeta primers and 13 Jbeta primers. TCRdb keeps only in-frame clones here, not all; method: immunoSEQ multiplex PCR. This table has some 100,000 clones, about 79% appearing once. A word on this clone: The antigen is unknown.

The CDR3 extends over 15 amino acids. The germline V gene encodes CDR1 PRHDT and CDR2 FYEKMQ (reference sequence). Trimming cost V 4 bases and J 1 base, with 13 bases left between them. The chain is built from TRBV13 and TRBJ1-1; D gene unclear. What was sequenced was PBMCs. The sequence was collected from a male donor in good health and CMV-seropositive. The CDR3 nucleotides read TGTGCCAGCAGCTCTACCCTTTGGAGGAACACTGAAGCTTTCTTT. Translated, it gives CASSSTLWRNTEAFF.